This T cell receptor beta chain was sequenced during a study of cytomegalovirus exposure and HLA in healthy donors. Points from the study as a whole: There were a few CMV-associated chains whose specificity for CMV antigens was confirmed in vitro. A previous analysis found most TCR beta V segments productive roughly 87% or roughly 30% of the time. The records held CMV serostatus as the only immune exposure information.

CDR1 and CDR2 (germline): MDHEN, SYDVKM. CDR3 size: 16 residues. Trimming at V came to 5 bases and at J to 10 bases, leaving 14 bases not matched to a gene. In regard to this clone: Its specificity is unknown.

60 Vbeta and 13 Jbeta primers were used in PCR. The repertoire was sequenced with immunoSEQ multiplex PCR; TCRdb's copy has only in-frame clones and lacks some. The sample has some 150,000 clones, about three quarters seen once. The sample consisted of PBMCs. This chain links TRBV28 with TRBJ1-4, with 9 bases matching TRBD1. The TCR comes from a man in his forties in good health and CMV-seropositive. The CDR3 coding sequence is TGTGCCAGCAGTCCACCACCCGGGACAGGGAGAGGAAAACTGTTTTTT. Its protein product is CASSPPPGTGRGKLFF. The entire variable domain, with the rest obtained from reference TRBV28 and TRBJ1-4, is as follows: DVKVTQSSRYLVKRTGEKVFLECVQDMDHENMFWYRQDPGLGLRLIYFSYDVKMKEKGDIPEGYSVSREKKERFSLILESASTNQTSMYLCASSPPPGTGRGKLFFGSGTQLSVL.